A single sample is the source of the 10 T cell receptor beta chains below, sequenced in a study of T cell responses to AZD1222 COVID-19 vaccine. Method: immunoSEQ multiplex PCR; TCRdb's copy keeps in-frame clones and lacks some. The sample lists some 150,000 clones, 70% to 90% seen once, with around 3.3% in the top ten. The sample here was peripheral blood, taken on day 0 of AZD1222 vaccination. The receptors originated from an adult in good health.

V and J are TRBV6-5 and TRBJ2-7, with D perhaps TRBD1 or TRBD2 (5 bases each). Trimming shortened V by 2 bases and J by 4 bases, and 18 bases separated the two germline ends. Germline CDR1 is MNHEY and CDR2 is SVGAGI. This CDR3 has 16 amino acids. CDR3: CASSYAVGELVYEQYF. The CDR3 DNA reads TGTGCCAGCAGTTACGCTGTGGGGGAGCTGGTTTACGAGCAGTACTTC.

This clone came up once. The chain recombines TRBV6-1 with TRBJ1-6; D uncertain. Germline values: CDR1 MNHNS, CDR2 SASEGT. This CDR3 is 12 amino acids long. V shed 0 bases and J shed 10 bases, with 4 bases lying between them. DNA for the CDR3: TGTGCCAGCAGTGAAGCGCCATCACCCCTCCACTTT. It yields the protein CASSEAPSPLHF.

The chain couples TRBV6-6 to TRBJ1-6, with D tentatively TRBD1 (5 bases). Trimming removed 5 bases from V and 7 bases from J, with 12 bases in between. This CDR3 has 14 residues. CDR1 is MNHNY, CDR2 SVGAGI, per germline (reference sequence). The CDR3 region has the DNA TGTGCCAGCAGTCGGGGACCGCAGAATTCACCCCTCCACTTT. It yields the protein CASSRGPQNSPLHF.

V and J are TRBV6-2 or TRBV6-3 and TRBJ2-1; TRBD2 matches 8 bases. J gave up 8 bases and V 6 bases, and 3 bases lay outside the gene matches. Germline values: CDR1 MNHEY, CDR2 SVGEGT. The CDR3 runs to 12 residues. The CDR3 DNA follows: TGTGCCAGCAGCCGGGAGGGAGATGAGCAGTTCTTC. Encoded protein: CASSREGDEQFF.

The CDR3 reads CANSQSQREGLANTGELFF. DNA for the CDR3: TGTGCCAACTCACAGAGCCAGCGGGAGGGACTCGCGAACACCGGGGAGCTGTTTTTT. This chain uses TRBV19 with TRBJ2-2, with TRBD2 matching over 10 bases. The CDR3 totals 19 residues. CDR1 is LNHDA and CDR2 is SQIVND in the germline V gene (reference sequence). V lost 10 bases to trimming and J lost 0 bases; unmatched junction nucleotides: 17.

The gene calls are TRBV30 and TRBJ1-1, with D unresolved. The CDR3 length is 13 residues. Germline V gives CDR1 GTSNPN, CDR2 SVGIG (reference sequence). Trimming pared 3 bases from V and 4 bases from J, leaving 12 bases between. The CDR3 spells CAWRNNGVTEAFF. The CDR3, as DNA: TGTGCCTGGAGAAATAACGGGGTCACTGAAGCTTTCTTT.

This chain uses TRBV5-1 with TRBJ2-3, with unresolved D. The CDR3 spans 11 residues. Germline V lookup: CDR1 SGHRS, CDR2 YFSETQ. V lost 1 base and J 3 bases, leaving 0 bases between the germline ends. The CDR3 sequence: CASSLTDTQYF. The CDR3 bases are TGCGCCAGCAGCTTGACAGATACGCAGTATTTT. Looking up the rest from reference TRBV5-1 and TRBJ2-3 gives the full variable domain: KAGVTQTPRYLIKTRGQQVTLSCSPISGHRSVSWYQQTPGQGLQFLFEYFSETQRNKGNFPGRFSGRQFSNSRSEMNVSTLELGDSALYLCASSLTDTQYFGPGTRLTVL.

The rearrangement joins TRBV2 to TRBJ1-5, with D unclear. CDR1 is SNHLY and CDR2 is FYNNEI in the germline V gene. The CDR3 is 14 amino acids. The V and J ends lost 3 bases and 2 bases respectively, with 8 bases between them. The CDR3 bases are TGTGCCAGCAGTGACGACGGGGGCAATCAGCCCCAGCATTTT. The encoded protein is CASSDDGGNQPQHF.

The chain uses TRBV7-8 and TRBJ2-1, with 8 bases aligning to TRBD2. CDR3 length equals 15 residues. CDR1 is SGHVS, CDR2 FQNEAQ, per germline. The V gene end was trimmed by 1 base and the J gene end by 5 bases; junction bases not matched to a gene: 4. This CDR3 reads CASSLGGTRNNEQFF. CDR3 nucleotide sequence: TGTGCCAGCAGCTTAGGTGGGACTAGGAACAATGAGCAGTTCTTC. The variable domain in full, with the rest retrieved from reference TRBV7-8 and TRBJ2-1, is GAGVSQSPRYKVAKRGQDVALRCDPISGHVSLFWYQQALGQGPEFLTYFQNEAQLDKSGLPSDRFFAERPEGSVSTLKIQRTQQEDSAVYLCASSLGGTRNNEQFFGPGTRLTVL.

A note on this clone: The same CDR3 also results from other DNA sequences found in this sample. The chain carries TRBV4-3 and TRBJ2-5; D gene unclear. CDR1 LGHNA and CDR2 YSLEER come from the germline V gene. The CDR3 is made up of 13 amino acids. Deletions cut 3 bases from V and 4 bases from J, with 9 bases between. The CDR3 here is CASSQSGVETQYF. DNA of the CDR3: TGCGCCAGCAGCCAGTCTGGTGTAGAGACCCAGTACTTC.